This TCR beta chain was documented in a study of T cell changes during pregnancy in multiple sclerosis. CDR3 size: 15 residues. After removal of 4 bases from V and 6 bases from J, the junction contained 9 bases not matched to a gene. Germline V gives CDR1 SGDLS, CDR2 YYNGEE. The protocol was immunoSEQ multiplex PCR, while the TCRdb copy is restricted to in-frame clones and leaves out a portion. The top ten hold less than 0.45% of the sample, which has around 60,000 clones, 93% seen once. The specimen was CD4+ T cells from peripheral blood mononuclear cells, collected before pregnancy. The clonotype comes from a female donor with multiple sclerosis, enrolled in a pregnancy study. The V call is TRBV9, the J call TRBJ2-7, with TRBD2 matching 11 bases. Here the CDR3 reads CASSPRLAGFSEQYF. In DNA, the CDR3 is TGTGCCAGCAGCCCAAGACTAGCGGGGTTCTCCGAGCAGTACTTC.